What follows are 28 T cell receptor beta chains derived from one specimen sequenced in a study of OX40 agonist ivuxolimab in advanced cancers. To prepare the library, the immunoSEQ multiplex PCR assay was applied. TCRdb retrieved this table from immuneACCESS and kept in-frame rearrangements only. Not all clones are present; in checked studies, unresolved V genes account for under half, and no reason is known for the remainder. A total of 55,000 to 65,000 clones appear in this sample, 70% to 90% of them only once. About 0.76% of the sample lies in the top ten. Here the sequenced sample was CD4+ or CD8+ T cells sorted from blood, taken in a trial of the OX40 agonist ivuxolimab. These receptors all stem from an adult with an advanced solid tumor such as melanoma, head and neck, liver or kidney cancer.

The chain employs TRBV7-9 and TRBJ2-1; 7 positions match TRBD1. Germline lookup yields CDR1 SEHNR and CDR2 FQNEAQ (reference sequence). V dropped 5 bases and J dropped 5; count of bases not matched to a gene: 12. This CDR3 comprises 16 residues. This chain's CDR3 is CASSPVSRTGNNEQFF. As DNA, the CDR3 is TGTGCCAGCAGCCCGGTTTCCCGGACAGGCAACAATGAGCAGTTCTTC.

The rearrangement links TRBV5-6 to TRBJ2-2; TRBD1 matches at 7 bases. Germline V gene sequence: CDR1 SGHDT, CDR2 YYEEEE. J was trimmed by 1 base and V by 6 bases; bases with no gene match: 9. The CDR3 spans 16 residues. Here the CDR3 DNA reads TGTGCCAGCACCATTCTCCGACAGGGGAACACCGGGGAGCTGTTTTTT. Amino acid sequence: CASTILRQGNTGELFF. Drawing the rest from reference TRBV5-6 and TRBJ2-2, the complete variable domain is DAGVTQSPTHLIKTRGQQVTLRCSPKSGHDTVSWYQQALGQGPQFIFQYYEEEERQRGNFPDRFSGHQFPNYSSELNVNALLLGDSALYLCASTILRQGNTGELFFGEGSRLTVL.

This chain connects TRBV11-2 to TRBJ2-5, with a tentative D call TRBD1 (6 bases). Germline-derived CDR1 and CDR2 are SGHAT and FQNNGV. This CDR3 is built from 14 residues. Trimming removed 5 bases from V and 7 bases from J, with 17 bases in between. For the CDR3, the DNA is TGTGCCAGCAGCCCCTCCAGGGGTTTGGGGACCCAGTACTTC. Its protein product is CASSPSRGLGTQYF.

The genes are TRBV7-2 and TRBJ2-7; 8 bases align to TRBD2. With 3 bases clipped from V and 4 bases from J, the junction kept 11 bases outside the gene matches. This CDR3 is 16 amino acids long. The germline gives CDR1 SGHTA, CDR2 FQGNSA. The CDR3 region is CASSFRRGGRLYEQYF. CDR3 in DNA: TGTGCCAGCAGCTTCCGTCGGGGGGGAAGATTGTACGAGCAGTACTTC. Looking up the rest from reference TRBV7-2 and TRBJ2-7 gives the full variable domain: GAGVSQSPSNKVTEKGKDVELRCDPISGHTALYWYRQSLGQGLEFLIYFQGNSAPDKSGLPSDRFSAERTGGSVSTLTIQRTQQEDSAVYLCASSFRRGGRLYEQYFGPGTRLTVT.

V is TRBV29-1 and J is TRBJ1-2; tentative D call: TRBD1 (6 bases). The V gene's germline CDR1 is SQVTM and CDR2 ANQGSEA. This CDR3 has 13 amino acids. Trimming left V 7 bases short and J 3 bases short, with 15 bases between. The CDR3 loop is CSADHREDYGYTF. Here the CDR3 DNA reads TGCAGCGCCGATCACAGGGAGGACTATGGCTACACCTTC.

This chain joins TRBV2 and TRBJ2-3; D is unclear. Germline V gene data show CDR1 as SNHLY and CDR2 as FYNNEI. V was pared by 1 base and J by 6 bases, with 8 bases between. The CDR3 covers 13 residues. CDR3 loop: CASSEGLWDTQYF. The CDR3, as DNA: TGTGCCAGCAGTGAAGGTCTCTGGGATACGCAGTATTTT.

The count of this clone is one. This chain links TRBV9 with TRBJ1-6; D unresolved. The CDR3 has 16 amino acids. CDR1 is SGDLS and CDR2 is YYNGEE in the germline V gene. Trimming cost V 3 bases and J 8 bases, with 18 bases left between them. CDR3 bases: TGTGCCAGCAGCGCAGATGAGTGGGTCACGGATTCACCCCTCCACTTT. It yields the protein CASSADEWVTDSPLHF.

The chain couples TRBV25-1 to TRBJ2-5; D uncertain. The CDR3 length is 15 residues. Per the germline V gene, CDR1 is MGHDK and CDR2 is SYGVNS. Trimming took off 6 bases at V and 2 bases at J, with 16 bases between the two ends. CDR3: CASSSVPISQETQYF. In DNA form, the CDR3 reads TGTGCCAGCAGCTCCGTTCCGATATCTCAAGAGACCCAGTACTTC.

The chain uses TRBV7-6 and TRBJ2-7; a possible D gene is TRBD2 (6 bases). The CDR3 loop spans 14 amino acids. The V gene's germline CDR1 is SGHVS and CDR2 FNYEAQ. Trimming shortened V by 5 bases and J by 2 bases, and 13 bases separated the two germline ends. The CDR3 is CASSAALAPYEQYF. The CDR3 region has the DNA TGTGCCAGCAGCGCCGCCCTAGCGCCCTACGAGCAGTACTTC.

V usage is TRBV28 and J usage is TRBJ2-3; 9 nucleotides agree with TRBD2. The CDR3 is made up of 15 amino acids. Germline V CDR1 and CDR2: MDHEN, SYDVKM. The trim removed 3 bases at V and 6 bases at J, leaving 7 bases unmatched. The chain's CDR3 is CASSFSAGGLDTQYF. For the CDR3, the DNA is TGTGCCAGCAGTTTCTCGGCGGGAGGGTTGGATACGCAGTATTTT.

The rearrangement links TRBV19 to TRBJ2-7; 8 bases map to TRBD1. From germline, CDR1 is LNHDA and CDR2 SQIVND (reference sequence). The CDR3 contains 14 residues. The V gene end was trimmed by 8 bases and the J gene end by 3 bases; junction bases not matched to a gene: 9. CDR3 in DNA: TGTGCCAGTGGATACCGACAGGGGAACTACGAGCAGTACTTC. Protein sequence: CASGYRQGNYEQYF.

A remark on this clone: This clone may be a read error of a much larger clone one base away. Other DNA sequences of this sample code for an identical CDR3. V gene TRBV30 combines with J gene TRBJ1-2; D is unclear. Germline V lookup: CDR1 GTSNPN, CDR2 SVGIG (reference sequence). The CDR3 totals 12 residues. DNA for the CDR3: TGCGCCTGGAGTGTATCGGCAGGCGGCTACACCTTC. Protein product: CAWSVSAGGYTF.

The chain uses TRBV10-3 and TRBJ1-5; unclear D gene. V was shortened by 3 bases and J by 0 bases, with 6 bases between the two germline ends. The CDR3 loop spans 14 amino acids. Per the germline V gene, CDR1 is ENHRY and CDR2 is SYGVKD. CDR3 sequence (DNA): TGTGCCATCAGTGATCCCCTTAGCAATCAGCCCCAGCATTTT. It encodes CAISDPLSNQPQHF.

The rearrangement uses TRBV11-2 and TRBJ2-7, with D possibly being TRBD2 (6 bases). Per the germline V gene, CDR1 is SGHAT and CDR2 is FQNNGV. Trimming shortened V by 1 base and J by 4 bases, and 20 bases separated the two germline ends. CDR3 length: 17 amino acids. The CDR3, as DNA: TGTGCCAGCAGCTTAGTCATCGGGAGACGCGGAGGTTACGAGCAGTACTTC. Translation gives CASSLVIGRRGGYEQYF.

The CDR3 spells CAIRRNDEQYF. Here the CDR3 DNA reads TGTGCCATCAGACGGAACGACGAGCAGTACTTC. This chain links TRBV10-3 with TRBJ2-7; D is unresolved. The germline CDR1 and CDR2 sequences are ENHRY and SYGVKD. Trimming left V 6 bases short and J 5 bases short, with 8 bases between. The CDR3 contains 11 residues.

The rearrangement uses TRBV7-3 and TRBJ2-5; D is possibly TRBD2 (6 bases). The germline V gene encodes CDR1 SGHTA and CDR2 FQGTGA. Trimming left V 5 bases short and J 1 base short, with 11 bases between. The CDR3 has 14 amino acids. The CDR3 sequence is CASSLGGVQETQYF. The CDR3 DNA reads TGTGCCAGCAGCCTCGGGGGAGTCCAAGAGACCCAGTACTTC. Based on the CDR3 plus reference TRBV7-3 and TRBJ2-5, the full variable domain is GAGVSQTPSNKVTEKGKYVELRCDPISGHTALYWYRQSLGQGPEFLIYFQGTGAADDSGLPNDRFFAVRPEGSVSTLKIQRTERGDSAVYLCASSLGGVQETQYFGPGTRLLVL.

The chain links TRBV11-2 to TRBJ2-5, with 7 bases lining up with TRBD1. Trimming cost V 4 bases and J 0 bases; bases outside gene matches: 8. Germline V gene sequence: CDR1 SGHAT, CDR2 FQNNGV. This CDR3 is 16 amino acids long. The CDR3 bases are TGTGCCAGCAGCTACAGACAGGGAGTAAACCAAGAGACCCAGTACTTC. As protein: CASSYRQGVNQETQYF. The whole variable domain, filled in from reference TRBV11-2 and TRBJ2-5, reads EAGVAQSPRYKIIEKRQSVAFWCNPISGHATLYWYQQILGQGPKLLIQFQNNGVVDDSQLPKDRFSAERLKGVDSTLKIQPAKLEDSAVYLCASSYRQGVNQETQYFGPGTRLLVL.

The chain joins TRBV28 to TRBJ1-2; 8 bases match TRBD1. The trim removed 7 bases at V and 3 bases at J, leaving 13 bases unmatched. The CDR3 is 16 residues long. In germline, CDR1 is MDHEN, CDR2 SYDVKM. The CDR3 DNA reads as TGTGCCAGCACCAAATGGTGGGACAGGACCGACTATGGCTACACCTTC. Its translation: CASTKWWDRTDYGYTF.

This clone occurred once. The rearrangement links TRBV19 to TRBJ2-6, with D perhaps being TRBD1 or TRBD2 (5 bases each). This CDR3 region has 17 residues. In germline, CDR1 is LNHDA, CDR2 SQIVND (reference sequence). V shed 2 bases and J shed 2 bases, with 13 bases lying between them. The CDR3 coding sequence is TGTGCCAGTAGTATAACTGGGGGACGAGCTGGGGCCAACGTCCTGACTTTC. As protein: CASSITGGRAGANVLTF.

The rearrangement joins TRBV11-2 to TRBJ2-1; 12 bases are a match to TRBD2. V shed 5 bases, J shed 3 bases, and the junction held 2 bases outside the gene matches. The CDR3 runs 15 residues. Germline V CDR1 and CDR2: SGHAT, FQNNGV. The CDR3 is CASSLAGGGYNEQFF. The CDR3 DNA reads as TGTGCCAGCAGCCTAGCGGGAGGGGGCTACAATGAGCAGTTCTTC.

The chain uses TRBV5-6 and TRBJ2-5, with D perhaps TRBD2 (5 bases). V gave up 0 bases and J gave up 5 bases, with 11 bases separating them. This CDR3 contains 14 residues. Germline lookup yields CDR1 SGHDT and CDR2 YYEEEE. DNA of the CDR3: TGTGCCAGCAGCTTGGGGACTCGAGGGGAGACCCAGTACTTC. Translation gives CASSLGTRGETQYF.

The chain employs TRBV9 and TRBJ2-5, with a possible D match to TRBD2 (7 bases). The CDR3 totals 16 residues. The germline V gene has CDR1 SGDLS and CDR2 YYNGEE. The V end lost 0 bases, the J end lost 5 bases, and 17 bases lay between the germline ends. In DNA form, the CDR3 reads TGTGCCAGCAGCGTAGGTGGGGGGGCGAGAGTTGAGACCCAGTACTTC. Protein product: CASSVGGGARVETQYF.

The chain's CDR3 is CASSYSHMNTEAFF. CDR3 nucleotides: TGTGCCAGCAGTTACAGTCACATGAACACTGAAGCTTTCTTT. The chain is built from TRBV4-2 and TRBJ1-1; D not certain. The CDR3 is made up of 14 amino acids. Trimming took off 6 bases at V and 0 bases at J, with 11 bases between the two ends. CDR1 and CDR2 from the germline V gene are LGHNA and YNFKEQ.

The rearrangement joins TRBV19 to TRBJ2-7; D may correspond to TRBD1 or TRBD2 (6 bases each). CDR3 size: 16 residues. Trimming shortened V by 5 bases and J by 4 bases, and 21 bases separated the two germline ends. Germline V gene data show CDR1 as LNHDA and CDR2 as SQIVND (reference sequence). CDR3 in amino acids: CASSVGSPTGRYEQYF. DNA of the CDR3: TGTGCCAGTAGTGTGGGTTCGCCCACAGGGAGGTACGAGCAGTACTTC.

This clone came up once. The chain couples TRBV29-1 to TRBJ1-2; possible D gene TRBD1, 5 bases. CDR1 is SQVTM, CDR2 ANQGSEA, per germline. V shed 6 bases and J shed 1 base, with 15 bases lying between them. This CDR3 spans 14 amino acids. CDR3 bases: TGCAGCGTACAAAAACAGGATAGTAACTATGGCTACACCTTC. Translation: CSVQKQDSNYGYTF.

V and J are TRBV18 and TRBJ1-2; D uncertain. Trimming left V 3 bases short and J 6 bases short, with 17 bases between. This CDR3 region has 15 residues. Per germline, CDR1 KGHSH and CDR2 LQKENI. CDR3 sequence reads: CASSPYGLPANGYTF. CDR3 in DNA: TGTGCCAGCTCACCCTACGGACTCCCTGCCAATGGCTACACCTTC.

The chain carries TRBV19 and TRBJ2-5, with 8 positions matching TRBD2. The germline V gene has CDR1 LNHDA and CDR2 SQIVND (reference sequence). The V and J ends lost 7 bases and 7 bases, in that order; junction bases with no gene match: 14. The CDR3 is 15 residues long. The DNA of the CDR3 is TGTGCCAGTATGCCCCAAAGCGGGAGCCCCGGGACCCAGTACTTC. It codes for CASMPQSGSPGTQYF.

This chain joins TRBV2 and TRBJ1-1; unclear D gene. Looked up from germline, CDR1 is SNHLY and CDR2 is FYNNEI. The CDR3 has 14 amino acids. V was shortened by 4 bases and J by 4 bases, with 13 bases between the two germline ends. For the CDR3, the DNA is TGTGCCAGCAGTGTGTTCGCGGTAGGCACTGAAGCTTTCTTT. Translated, it gives CASSVFAVGTEAFF.